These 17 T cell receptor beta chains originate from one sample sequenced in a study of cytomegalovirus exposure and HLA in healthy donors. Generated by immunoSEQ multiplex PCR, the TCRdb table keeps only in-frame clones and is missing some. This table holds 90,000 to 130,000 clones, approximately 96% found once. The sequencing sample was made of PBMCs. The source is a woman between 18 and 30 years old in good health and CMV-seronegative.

As DNA, the CDR3 is TGTGCCAGCAGAATTGGGGGGGTGAACACTGAAGCTTTCTTT. Translating it yields CASRIGGVNTEAFF. The chain carries TRBV28 and TRBJ1-1; perhaps TRBD1 as D (5 bases). This CDR3 is 14 amino acids long. Deletions cut 6 bases from V and 0 bases from J, with 11 bases between. The V gene's germline CDR1 is MDHEN and CDR2 SYDVKM.

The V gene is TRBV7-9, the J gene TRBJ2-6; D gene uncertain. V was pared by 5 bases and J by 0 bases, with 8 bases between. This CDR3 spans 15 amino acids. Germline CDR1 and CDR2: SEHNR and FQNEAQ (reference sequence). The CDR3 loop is CASSPPGSGANVLTF. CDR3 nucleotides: TGTGCCAGCAGCCCCCCAGGCTCTGGGGCCAACGTCCTGACTTTC.

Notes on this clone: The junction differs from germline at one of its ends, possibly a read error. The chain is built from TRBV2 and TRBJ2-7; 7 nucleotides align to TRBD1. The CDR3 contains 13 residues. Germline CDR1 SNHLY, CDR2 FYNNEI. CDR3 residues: CASREGDSYEQYF. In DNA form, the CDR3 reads TGTGCCAGCAGAGAAGGGGACAGCTACGAGCAGTACTTC. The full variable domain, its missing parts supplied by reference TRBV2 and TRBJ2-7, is EPEVTQTPSHQVTQMGQEVILRCVPISNHLYFYWYRQILGQKVEFLVSFYNNEISEKSEIFDDQFSVERPDGSNFTLKIRSTKLEDSAMYFCASREGDSYEQYFGPGTRLTVT.

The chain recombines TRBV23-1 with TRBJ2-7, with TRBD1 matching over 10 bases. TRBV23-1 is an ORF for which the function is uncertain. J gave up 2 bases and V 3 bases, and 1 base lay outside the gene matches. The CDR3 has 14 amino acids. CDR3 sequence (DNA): TGCGCCAGCAGTCAGGGACAGGGGACCTACGAGCAGTACTTC. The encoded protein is CASSQGQGTYEQYF.

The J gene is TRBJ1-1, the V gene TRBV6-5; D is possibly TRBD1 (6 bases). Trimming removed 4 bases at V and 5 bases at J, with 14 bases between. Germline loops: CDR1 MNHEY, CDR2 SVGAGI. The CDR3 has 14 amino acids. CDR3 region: CASSSTGSATEAFF. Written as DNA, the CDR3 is TGTGCCAGCAGTTCGACAGGAAGCGCAACTGAAGCTTTCTTT.

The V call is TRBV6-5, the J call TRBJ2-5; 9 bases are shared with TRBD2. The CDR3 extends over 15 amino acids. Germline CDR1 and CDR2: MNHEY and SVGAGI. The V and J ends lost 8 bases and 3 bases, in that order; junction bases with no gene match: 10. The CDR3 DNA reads TGTGCCAGCCACCCGGCGTCTAGCGGGGAAGAGACCCAGTACTTC. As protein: CASHPASSGEETQYF.

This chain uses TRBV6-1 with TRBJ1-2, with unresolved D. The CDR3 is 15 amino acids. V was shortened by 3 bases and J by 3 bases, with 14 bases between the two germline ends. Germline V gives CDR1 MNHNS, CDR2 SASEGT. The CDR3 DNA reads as TGTGCCAGCAGTGAGGGTCTGGGCTTAGACTATGGCTACACCTTC. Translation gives CASSEGLGLDYGYTF.

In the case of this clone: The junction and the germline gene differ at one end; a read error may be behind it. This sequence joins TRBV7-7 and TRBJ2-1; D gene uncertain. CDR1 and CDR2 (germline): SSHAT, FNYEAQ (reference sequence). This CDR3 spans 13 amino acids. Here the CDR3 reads CASSLGRVNEQFF. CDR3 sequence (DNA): TGTGCTAGCAGCTTAGGCCGGGTAAATGAGCAGTTCTTC. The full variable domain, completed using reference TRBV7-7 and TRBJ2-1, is GAGVSQSPRYKVTKRGQDVTLRCDPISSHATLYWYQQALGQGPEFLTYFNYEAQPDKSGLPSDRFSAERPEGSISTLTIQRTEQRDSAMYRCASSLGRVNEQFFGPGTRLTVL.

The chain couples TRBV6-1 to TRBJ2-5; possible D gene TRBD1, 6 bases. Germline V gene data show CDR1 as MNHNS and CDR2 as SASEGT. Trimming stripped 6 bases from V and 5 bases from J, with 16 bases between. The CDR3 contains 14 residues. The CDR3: CASSQTGNRETQYF. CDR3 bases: TGTGCCAGCAGCCAGACAGGAAATCGGGAGACCCAGTACTTC.

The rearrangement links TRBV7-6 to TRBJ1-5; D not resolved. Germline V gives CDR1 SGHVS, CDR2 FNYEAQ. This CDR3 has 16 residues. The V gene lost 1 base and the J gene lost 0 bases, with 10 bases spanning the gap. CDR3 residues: CASSLVAAYSNQPQHF. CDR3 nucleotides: TGTGCCAGCAGCTTAGTTGCGGCTTATAGCAATCAGCCCCAGCATTTT.

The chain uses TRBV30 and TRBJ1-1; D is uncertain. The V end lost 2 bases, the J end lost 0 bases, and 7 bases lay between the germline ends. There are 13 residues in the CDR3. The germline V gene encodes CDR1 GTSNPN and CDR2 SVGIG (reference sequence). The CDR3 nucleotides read TGTGCCTGGAGTCTCCAGATGAACACTGAAGCTTTCTTT. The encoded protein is CAWSLQMNTEAFF.

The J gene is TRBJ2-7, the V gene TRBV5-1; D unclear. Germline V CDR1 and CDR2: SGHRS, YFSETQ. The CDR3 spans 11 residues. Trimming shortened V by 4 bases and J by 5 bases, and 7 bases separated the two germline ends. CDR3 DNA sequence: TGCGCCAGCAGCCTAGGAAACGAGCAGTACTTC. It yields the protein CASSLGNEQYF.

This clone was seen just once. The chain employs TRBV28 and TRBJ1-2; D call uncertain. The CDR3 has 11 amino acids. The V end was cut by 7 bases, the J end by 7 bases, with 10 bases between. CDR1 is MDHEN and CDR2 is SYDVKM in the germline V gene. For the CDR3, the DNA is TGTGCCAGCACTGACTCCGGTGGCTACACCTTC. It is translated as CASTDSGGYTF.

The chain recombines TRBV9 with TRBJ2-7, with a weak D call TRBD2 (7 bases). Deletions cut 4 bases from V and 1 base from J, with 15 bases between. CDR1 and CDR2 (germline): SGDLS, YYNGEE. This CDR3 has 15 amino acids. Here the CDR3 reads CASSPGEGVSYEQYF. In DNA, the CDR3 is TGTGCCAGCAGCCCGGGGGAGGGGGTTTCCTACGAGCAGTACTTC.

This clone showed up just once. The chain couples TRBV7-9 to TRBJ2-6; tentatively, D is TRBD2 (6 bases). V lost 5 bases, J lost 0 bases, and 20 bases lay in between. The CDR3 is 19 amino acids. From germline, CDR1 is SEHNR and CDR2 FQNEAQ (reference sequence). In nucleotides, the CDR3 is TGTGCCAGCAGCGCGTCCGGAGGCAGGGAGGACTCTGGGGCCAACGTCCTGACTTTC. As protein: CASSASGGREDSGANVLTF.

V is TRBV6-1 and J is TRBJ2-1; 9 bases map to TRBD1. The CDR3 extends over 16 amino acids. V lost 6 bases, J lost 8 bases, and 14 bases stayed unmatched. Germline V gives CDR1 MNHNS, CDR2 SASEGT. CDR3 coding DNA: TGTGCCAGCAGAGAAAGACCGGGACAGGGATTCGATGAGCAGTTCTTC. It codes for CASRERPGQGFDEQFF.

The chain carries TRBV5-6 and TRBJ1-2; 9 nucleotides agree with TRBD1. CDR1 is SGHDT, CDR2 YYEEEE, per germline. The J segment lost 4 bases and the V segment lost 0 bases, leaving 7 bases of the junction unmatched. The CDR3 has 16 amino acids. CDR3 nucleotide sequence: TGTGCCAGCAGCTTGGGGGACAGGGCGTCTGGCTATGGCTACACCTTC. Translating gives CASSLGDRASGYGYTF. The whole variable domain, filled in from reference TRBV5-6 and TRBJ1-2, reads DAGVTQSPTHLIKTRGQQVTLRCSPKSGHDTVSWYQQALGQGPQFIFQYYEEEERQRGNFPDRFSGHQFPNYSSELNVNALLLGDSALYLCASSLGDRASGYGYTFGSGTRLTVV.